These T cell receptor beta chains were read from a single sample in a study of shared clonotypes between healthy human individuals. Produced via immunoSEQ multiplex PCR; TCRdb's table is partial and in-frame only. Of approximately 980,000 clones in the sample, over 75% were seen once. Material: memory CD4+ T cells sorted from blood. These receptors were collected from a man aged 18 to 29 in good health. Each CDR3 is given with its conserved first and last residue. The D gene is left open where the match is weak. Size tells how often a clone was seen (once, few, many) or the class of an expanded clone, and some rows leave it out.

clone size	J gene	D gene	V gene	CDR3 protein	CDR3 DNA
-	TRBJ1-5	-	TRBV6-6	CASSWQGGQPQHF	TGTGCCAGCAGTTGGCAGGGAGGACAGCCCCAGCATTTT
-	TRBJ2-7	-	TRBV5-1	CASSPLGSSYEQYF	TGCGCCAGCAGCCCGTTGGGGAGCTCCTACGAGCAGTACTTC
-	TRBJ1-1	-	TRBV5-1	CASRAEGGVAEAFF	TGCGCCAGCAGGGCCGAGGGGGGTGTAGCTGAAGCTTTCTTT
-	TRBJ1-1	TRBD1	TRBV11-3	CASSLGDRTMNTEAFF	TGTGCCAGCAGCTTAGGGGACAGGACGATGAACACTGAAGCTTTCTTT
-	TRBJ2-7	TRBD2	TRBV29-1	CSVAGRLMGLAGGNEQYF	TGCAGCGTTGCCGGTCGCCTAATGGGACTAGCGGGAGGAAACGAGCAGTACTTC
-	TRBJ2-3	-	TRBV9	CASSVRADTQYF	TGTGCCAGCAGCGTAAGGGCAGATACGCAGTATTTT
once	TRBJ1-2	TRBD1	TRBV5-1	CASSETGDYGYTF	TGCGCCAGCTCCGAGACAGGGGACTATGGCTACACCTTC
-	TRBJ1-1	-	TRBV5-5	CASSLEWQTLWTEAFF	TGTGCCAGCAGCTTGGAGTGGCAGACCCTGTGGACTGAAGCTTTCTTT
-	TRBJ2-1	-	TRBV5-1	CASSLATDNEQFF	TGCGCCAGCAGCTTAGCGACGGACAATGAGCAGTTCTTC
-	TRBJ1-2	-	TRBV10-3	CAISEPTRGYGYTF	TGTGCCATCAGTGAGCCGACCCGGGGGTATGGCTACACCTTC
-	TRBJ2-5	TRBD2	TRBV5-1	CASTLTGAGGRETQYF	TGCGCCAGCACCCTCACCGGCGCGGGGGGGCGGGAGACCCAGTACTTC
once	TRBJ2-2	-	TRBV7-2	CASSQMAGASGELFF	TGTGCCAGCAGTCAAATGGCTGGGGCTTCCGGGGAGCTGTTTTTT
-	TRBJ2-3	-	TRBV5-1	CASSTGQTSSTDTQYF	TGCGCCAGCAGCACCGGACAAACTTCTAGCACAGATACGCAGTATTTT
-	TRBJ1-3	-	TRBV19	CASKDSTGNTIYF	TGTGCCAGTAAGGACTCAACTGGAAACACCATATATTTT
-	TRBJ2-5	TRBD1	TRBV6-5	CASTGWTGYRETQYF	TGTGCCAGTACAGGCTGGACAGGGTACAGAGAGACCCAGTACTTC
-	TRBJ2-5	-	TRBV2	CALTGQETQYF	TGTGCGCTGACGGGGCAAGAGACCCAGTACTTC
-	TRBJ1-4	-	TRBV6-6	CASSGQVGNEKLFF	TGTGCCAGCAGTGGACAAGTGGGGAATGAAAAACTGTTTTTT
once	TRBJ2-2	-	TRBV10-3	CAIKARSGDTGELFF	TGTGCCATCAAGGCCCGGAGTGGGGACACCGGGGAGCTGTTTTTT
-	TRBJ2-7	TRBD1	TRBV5-1	CASTLGGGQASYEQYF	TGCGCCAGCACCCTTGGAGGGGGACAGGCGTCCTACGAGCAGTACTTC
-	TRBJ2-7	-	TRBV18	CASSRTGLDYEQYF	TGTGCCAGCTCACGTACAGGGTTAGACTACGAGCAGTACTTC
-	TRBJ2-3	TRBD2	TRBV10-2	CASSERLAGPTDTQYF	TGCGCCAGCAGTGAGAGACTAGCGGGGCCCACAGATACGCAGTATTTT
-	TRBJ1-2	-	TRBV18	CASSPDSVVGYTF	TGTGCCAGCTCACCAGACTCGGTGGTGGGCTACACCTTC
-	TRBJ2-5	-	TRBV5-4	CASSLGGVRETQYF	TGTGCCAGCAGCTTGGGAGGGGTCCGAGAGACCCAGTACTTC
-	TRBJ2-7	-	TRBV7-9	CASSHSTAYEQYF	TGTGCCAGCAGCCACTCCACAGCCTACGAGCAGTACTTC
-	TRBJ2-7	TRBD1	TRBV30	CAWSNPRDRGLLYEQYF	TGTGCCTGGAGCAACCCCCGGGACAGGGGGCTACTCTACGAGCAGTACTTC
-	TRBJ2-7	-	TRBV6-1	CASSEYPVHEQYF	TGTGCCAGCAGTGAATACCCCGTTCACGAGCAGTACTTC
-	TRBJ2-7	-	TRBV10-3	CAISESFSPYEQYF	TGTGCCATCAGTGAGTCGTTCAGCCCCTACGAGCAGTACTTC
-	TRBJ2-3	-	TRBV11-2	CASSPKDTQYF	TGTGCCAGCAGCCCTAAAGATACGCAGTATTTT
-	TRBJ1-6	TRBD1	TRBV18	CASSAGQGALGPLHF	TGTGCCAGCTCAGCCGGACAGGGGGCGCTGGGACCCCTCCACTTT
-	TRBJ1-3	-	TRBV4-3	CASSQDAGTGNTIYF	TGCGCCAGCAGCCAAGATGCAGGGACTGGAAACACCATATATTTT
-	TRBJ1-3	-	TRBV10-3	CAISELKGSGNTIYF	TGTGCCATCAGTGAGCTGAAAGGCTCTGGAAACACCATATATTTT
-	TRBJ2-7	-	TRBV6-6	CASSYLGATRARF	TGTGCCAGCAGTTACCTCGGGGCTACCCGAGCACGCTTC
-	TRBJ2-3	-	TRBV6-6	CASSRTTDTQYF	TGTGCCAGCAGTCGGACGACAGATACGCAGTATTTT
-	TRBJ2-3	-	TRBV29-1	CSVDRADTQYF	TGCAGCGTTGACAGGGCAGATACGCAGTATTTT
once	TRBJ2-5	-	TRBV2	CASSPPGRETQYF	TGTGCCAGCAGTCCTCCGGGACGAGAGACCCAGTACTTC
-	TRBJ2-3	-	TRBV7-9	CASSLDPGRGDTQYF	TGTGCCAGCAGCCTTGACCCGGGAAGGGGAGATACGCAGTATTTT